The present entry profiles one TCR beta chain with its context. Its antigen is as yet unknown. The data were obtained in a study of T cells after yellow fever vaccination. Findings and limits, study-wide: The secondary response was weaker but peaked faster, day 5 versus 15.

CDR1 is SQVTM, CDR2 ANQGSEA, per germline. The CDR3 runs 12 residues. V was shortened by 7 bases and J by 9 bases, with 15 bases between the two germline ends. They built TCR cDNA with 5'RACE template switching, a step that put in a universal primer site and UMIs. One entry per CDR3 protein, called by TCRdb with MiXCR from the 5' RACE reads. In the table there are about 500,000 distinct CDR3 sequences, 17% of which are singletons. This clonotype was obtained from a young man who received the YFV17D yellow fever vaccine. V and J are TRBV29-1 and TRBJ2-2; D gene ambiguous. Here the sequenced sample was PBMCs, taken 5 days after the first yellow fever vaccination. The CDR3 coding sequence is TGCAGCGCAGAAAAAAGCGACAGGGAGCTGTTTTTT. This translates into CSAEKSDRELFF.